The T cell receptor (beta chain) described here comes from a study of control samples from healthy donors and cancer patients. This clone has just one count. Sequenced by immunoSEQ multiplex PCR; TCRdb stores in-frame clones only, minus some. The sample has around 83,000 clones, approximately 93% seen once. V was cut by 6 bases and J by 0 bases, with 9 bases left in between. There are 13 residues in the CDR3. In germline, CDR1 is SGHNT, CDR2 YYREEE (reference sequence). The chain employs TRBV5-4 and TRBJ1-2, with D hard to call. This receptor was taken from a woman in her 40s with lung cancer. The sample taken for sequencing was PBMCs. The CDR3 spells CASKRIANYGYTF. In DNA, the CDR3 is TGTGCCAGCAAACGCATAGCTAACTATGGCTACACCTTC.